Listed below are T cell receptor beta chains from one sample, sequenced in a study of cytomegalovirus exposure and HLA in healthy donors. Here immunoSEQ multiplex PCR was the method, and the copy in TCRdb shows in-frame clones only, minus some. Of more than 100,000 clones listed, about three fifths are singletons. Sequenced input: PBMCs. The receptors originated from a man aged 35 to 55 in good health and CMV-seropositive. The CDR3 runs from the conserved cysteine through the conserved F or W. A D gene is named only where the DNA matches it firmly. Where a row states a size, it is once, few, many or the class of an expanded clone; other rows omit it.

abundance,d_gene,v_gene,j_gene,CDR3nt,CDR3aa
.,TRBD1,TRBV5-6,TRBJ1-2,TGTGCCAGCAGTCAGACAGGGGTCGGCTACACCTTC,CASSQTGVGYTF
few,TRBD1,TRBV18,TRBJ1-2,TGTGCCAGCTCACCACCGGACAGGGTCGGCTATGGCTACACCTTC,CASSPPDRVGYGYTF
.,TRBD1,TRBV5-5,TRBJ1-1,TGTGCCAGCAACACCTGGACAGGGACGAGTGAAGCTTTCTTT,CASNTWTGTSEAFF
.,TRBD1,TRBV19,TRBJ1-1,TGTGCCAGTAGTACAGGACAGGCCGACAACACTGAAGCTTTCTTT,CASSTGQADNTEAFF
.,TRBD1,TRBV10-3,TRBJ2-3,TGTGCCAGCAGCATGACTACAGGGGACACAGATACGCAGTATTTT,CASSMTTGDTDTQYF
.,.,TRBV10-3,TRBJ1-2,TGTGCCATCAGTGGAAGGGGAGGCTATGGCTACACCTTC,CAISGRGGYGYTF
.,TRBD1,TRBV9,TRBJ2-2,TGTGCCAGCAGATTGGGACAGTCCACCGGGGAGCTGTTTTTT,CASRLGQSTGELFF
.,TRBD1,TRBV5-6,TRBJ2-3,TGTGCCAGCAGCTGGGGACAGGGGGTGACAGATACGCAGTATTTT,CASSWGQGVTDTQYF
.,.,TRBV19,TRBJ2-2,TGTGCCAGTAGTATCGACAGCGTTCGTACCGGGGAGCTGTTTTTT,CASSIDSVRTGELFF
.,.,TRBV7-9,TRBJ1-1,TGTGCCAGCAGCGAACAGAACACGGTCTACACTGAAGCTTTCTTT,CASSEQNTVYTEAFF
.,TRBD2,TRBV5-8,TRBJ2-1,TGTGCCAGCAGCCCGGGACTAGCGCCCTACAATGAGCAGTTCTTC,CASSPGLAPYNEQFF
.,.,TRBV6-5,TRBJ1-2,TGTGCCAGCCGGGGGGGCGGCTATGGCTACACCTTC,CASRGGGYGYTF
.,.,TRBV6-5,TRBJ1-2,TGTGCCAGCAGTTACTCGGGGGGGAACTATGGCTACACCTTC,CASSYSGGNYGYTF
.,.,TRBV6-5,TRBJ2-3,TGTGCCAGCAAAGGCGGGGGCGAGACAGATACGCAGTATTTT,CASKGGGETDTQYF
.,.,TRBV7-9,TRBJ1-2,TGTGCCAGCAGCTTAGGAGTCGCGGGTTTGTATGGCTACACCTTC,CASSLGVAGLYGYTF
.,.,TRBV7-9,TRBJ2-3,TGTGCCAGCAGCTTAGGGATAGGAAACACAGTGGATACGCAGTATTTT,CASSLGIGNTVDTQYF
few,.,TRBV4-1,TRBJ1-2,TGCGCCAGCAGCCAAGATTATTCTGGGGCGGGGTATGGCTACACCTTC,CASSQDYSGAGYGYTF
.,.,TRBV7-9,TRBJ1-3,TGTGCCAGCAGCTCAGAAGCTGGCTCTAGCTCTGGAAACACCATATATTTT,CASSSEAGSSSGNTIYF
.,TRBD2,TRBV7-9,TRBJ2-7,TGTGCCAGCAGCCCTAGCGGGGGGTTGATCGCCTACGAGCAGTACTTC,CASSPSGGLIAYEQYF
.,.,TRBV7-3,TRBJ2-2,TGTGCCAGCAGCTTACAGGGTGGGGCCGGGGAGCTGTTTTTT,CASSLQGGAGELFF
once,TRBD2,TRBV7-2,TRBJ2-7,TGTGCCAGCAGCAGGCTAGCGGGAGACTCCTACGAGCAGTACTTC,CASSRLAGDSYEQYF
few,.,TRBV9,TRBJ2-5,TGTGCCAGCAGCGTAGAGGGGACTTCAAAAGAGACCCAGTACTTC,CASSVEGTSKETQYF
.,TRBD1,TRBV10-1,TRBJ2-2,TGCGCCAGCAATCCGGGACAGGGGGCCGGCGGGGAGCTGTTTTTT,CASNPGQGAGGELFF
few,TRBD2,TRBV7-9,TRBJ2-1,TGTGCCAGCAGCTTAAGCGGCGGGGGGGCGAGGAATGAGCAGTTCTTC,CASSLSGGGARNEQFF
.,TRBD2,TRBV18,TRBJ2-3,TGTGCCAGCTCAGGGACTAGCGGGGCAGATACGCAGTATTTT,CASSGTSGADTQYF
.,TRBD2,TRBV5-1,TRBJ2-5,TGCGCCAGCAGCAGGACTAGAGAAGAGACCCAGTACTTC,CASSRTREETQYF
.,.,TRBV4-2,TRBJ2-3,TGTGCCAGCAGCCAAGATCCGCGGGGCCCAAGCACAGATACGCAGTATTTT,CASSQDPRGPSTDTQYF
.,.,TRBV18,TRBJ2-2,TGTGCCAGCTCACCACCGGACAGCACCGGGGAGCTGTTTTTT,CASSPPDSTGELFF
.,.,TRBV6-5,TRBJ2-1,TGTGCCAGCAGTTACATCAGGGGTACCTACAATGAGCAGTTCTTC,CASSYIRGTYNEQFF
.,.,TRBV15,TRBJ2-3,TGTGCCACCAGCAGATCGGAGGGCCTATATACGCAGTATTTT,CATSRSEGLYTQYF
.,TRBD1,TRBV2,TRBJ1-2,TGTGCCAGCAGGCAGGACAGGGACTATGGCTACACCTTC,CASRQDRDYGYTF
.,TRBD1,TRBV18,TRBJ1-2,TGTGCCAGCTCACCAAGTACAGGGGGCGCGATCGGCTACACCTTC,CASSPSTGGAIGYTF
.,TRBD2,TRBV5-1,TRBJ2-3,TGCGCCAGCAGCTTGGCACCTAGCGGAACCACAGATACGCAGTATTTT,CASSLAPSGTTDTQYF
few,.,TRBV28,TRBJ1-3,TGTGCCAGCAGCACGGGTGGAAACACCATATATTTT,CASSTGGNTIYF
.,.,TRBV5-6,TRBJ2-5,TGTGCCAGCAGCTTGTACGGCGACATACCTCAAGAGACCCAGTACTTC,CASSLYGDIPQETQYF
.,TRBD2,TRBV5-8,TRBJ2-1,TGTGCCAGCAGCTCTCGACTAGCGGCCTCCTACAATGAGCAGTTCTTC,CASSSRLAASYNEQFF
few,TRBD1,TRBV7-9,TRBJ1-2,TGTGCCAGCAGCTTGACAGGGGGTTATGGCTACACCTTC,CASSLTGGYGYTF
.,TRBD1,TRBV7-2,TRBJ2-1,TGTGCCAGCAGCTCCCAACACACGACAGGGTCAAATGAGCAGTTCTTC,CASSSQHTTGSNEQFF
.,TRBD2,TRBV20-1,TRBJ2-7,TGCAGTCCGGGGGAGGGGTACGAGCAGTACTTC,CSPGEGYEQYF
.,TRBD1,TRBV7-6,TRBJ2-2,TGTGCCAGCAGCTTGGGGACAGTTAAAACCGGGGAGCTGTTTTTT,CASSLGTVKTGELFF
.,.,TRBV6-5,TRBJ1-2,TGTGCCAGCACCCTTTACCGAGGGGGAGGCTACACCTTC,CASTLYRGGGYTF
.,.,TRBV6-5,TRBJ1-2,TGTGCCAGCAGTTATTCGGGGGGCGAAGGCTATGGCTACACCTTC,CASSYSGGEGYGYTF